One sample yielded the 31 T cell receptor beta chains listed below, sequenced in a study of blood T cell repertoires in COVID-19. Assay used: immunoSEQ multiplex PCR; TCRdb lists only in-frame clones, some missing. The data show 300,000 to 350,000 clones, roughly 86% seen once. The sequenced sample consisted of PBMCs or T cells enriched from blood (not recorded which). Receptor source: a woman younger than 35 who had recovered from COVID-19.

This clone was detected only a few times. The rearrangement joins TRBV27 to TRBJ1-2, with 11 bases identical to TRBD1. Trimming at V came to 4 bases and at J to 5 bases, leaving 9 bases not matched to a gene. Germline values: CDR1 MNHEY, CDR2 SMNVEV (reference sequence). CDR3 length equals 16 residues. CDR3 protein: CASSSGGTGGTYGYTF. CDR3 sequence (DNA): TGTGCCAGCAGTTCCGGCGGGACAGGGGGGACGTATGGCTACACCTTC.

This clone was detected once. This chain links TRBV28 with TRBJ1-6; 7 bases are shared with TRBD1. With 5 bases clipped from V and 9 bases from J, the junction kept 7 bases outside the gene matches. This CDR3 has 14 amino acids. Germline CDR1 reads MDHEN; CDR2 reads SYDVKM. Here the CDR3 reads CASSPQGVASPLHF. The CDR3 DNA is TGTGCCAGCAGTCCTCAGGGGGTGGCTTCACCCCTCCACTTT.

The gene calls are TRBV2 and TRBJ2-2; 7 nucleotides line up with TRBD2. The CDR3 has 14 amino acids. The V segment lost 7 bases and the J segment 5 bases; nucleotides outside the gene matches: 7. The germline gives CDR1 SNHLY, CDR2 FYNNEI. CDR3 amino acids: CASNVGGPTGELFF. CDR3 bases: TGTGCCAGCAATGTGGGAGGGCCAACCGGGGAGCTGTTTTTT.

J is TRBJ2-1 and V is TRBV9, with 7 nucleotides matching TRBD2. J was trimmed by 0 bases and V by 4 bases; bases with no gene match: 7. The CDR3 length is 16 residues. Germline loops: CDR1 SGDLS, CDR2 YYNGEE. Here the CDR3 reads CASSQRAGLSYNEQFF. CDR3 DNA: TGTGCCAGCAGCCAGAGAGCGGGGCTCTCCTACAATGAGCAGTTCTTC.

V is TRBV7-2 and J is TRBJ2-1; D remains unclear. Trimming stripped 4 bases from V and 0 bases from J, with 16 bases between. There are 17 residues in the CDR3. Germline lookup yields CDR1 SGHTA and CDR2 FQGNSA. DNA for the CDR3: TGTGCCAGCAGCTATCGTACAACCAAACGCTCCTACAATGAGCAGTTCTTC. Its translation: CASSYRTTKRSYNEQFF.

This sequence joins TRBV29-1 and TRBJ2-1; no clear D. V was clipped by 3 bases and J by 0 bases, with 6 bases between them. The CDR3 runs 13 residues. CDR1 is SQVTM, CDR2 ANQGSEA, per germline. The chain's CDR3 is CSVEESSYNEQFF. CDR3 DNA sequence: TGCAGCGTTGAGGAGAGCTCCTACAATGAGCAGTTCTTC.

This clone was recorded once. The chain uses TRBV28 and TRBJ2-3, with 7 bases lining up with TRBD1. The CDR3 is made up of 15 amino acids. After removal of 5 bases from V and 3 bases from J, the junction contained 8 bases not matched to a gene. CDR1 is MDHEN and CDR2 is SYDVKM in the germline V gene. CDR3 region: CASSPDRVKTDTQYF. The CDR3 nucleotides read TGTGCCAGCAGTCCCGACAGGGTAAAAACAGATACGCAGTATTTT.

The CDR3 loop is CASSPSRDRADGYTF. The CDR3 DNA sequence: TGTGCCAGCTCACCATCAAGAGACAGGGCAGACGGCTACACCTTC. The chain joins TRBV18 to TRBJ1-2, with 7 bases that match TRBD1. V dropped 2 bases and J dropped 8; count of bases not matched to a gene: 11. The CDR3 has 15 amino acids. Germline values: CDR1 KGHSH, CDR2 LQKENI.

This sequence joins TRBV19 and TRBJ1-5; D is unclear. Germline loops: CDR1 LNHDA, CDR2 SQIVND (reference sequence). V gave up 4 bases and J gave up 4 bases, with 20 bases separating them. This CDR3 is 17 amino acids long. CDR3 DNA sequence: TGTGCCAGTAGTAACCAGCACCTGGACGGGAATAATCAGCCCCAGCATTTT. Its translation: CASSNQHLDGNNQPQHF.

V usage is TRBV18 and J usage is TRBJ2-3, with 11 bases matching TRBD1. Unmatched junction bases numbered 5, after V lost 3 bases and J lost 6 bases. The CDR3 covers 15 residues. In germline, CDR1 is KGHSH, CDR2 LQKENI. DNA for the CDR3: TGTGCCAGCTCACCTGGGACAGGGGGTCGGGATACGCAGTATTTT. Residues: CASSPGTGGRDTQYF.

V usage is TRBV5-1 and J usage is TRBJ1-3, with D unclear. This CDR3 is 16 amino acids long. Germline V CDR1 and CDR2: SGHRS, YFSETQ. Trimming stripped 0 bases from V and 0 bases from J, with 10 bases between. The CDR3 nucleotides are TGCGCCAGCAGCTTGGGGGGAGGCAGCTCTGGAAACACCATATATTTT. Translated: CASSLGGGSSGNTIYF.

This sequence joins TRBV3-1 (or the pseudogene TRBV3-2) and TRBJ1-2; D may be TRBD1 (5 bases). Trimming removed 1 base at V and 7 bases at J, with 13 bases between. CDR3 length: 14 amino acids. Germline V gene data show CDR1 as LGHDT and CDR2 as YNNKEL (reference sequence). The CDR3 here is CASSQASDQGGYTF. Here the CDR3 DNA reads TGTGCCAGCAGCCAAGCGTCCGATCAGGGTGGCTACACCTTC.

The table lists this clone with a few counts. The chain recombines TRBV29-1 with TRBJ1-6; 8 bases agree with TRBD1. The ends lost 7 bases at V and 9 bases at J; junction bases unmatched: 8. This CDR3 spans 13 amino acids. Germline-derived CDR1 and CDR2 are SQVTM and ANQGSEA. CDR3 amino acids: CSAADRGASPLHF. The CDR3 DNA follows: TGCAGCGCTGCCGACAGGGGAGCTTCACCCCTCCACTTT.

The genes are TRBV7-8 and TRBJ1-5; TRBD1 matches 10 bases. CDR3 size: 15 residues. The germline gives CDR1 SGHVS, CDR2 FQNEAQ. With V trimmed by 5 bases and J by 3 bases, 4 bases remained unmatched. CDR3 nucleotide sequence: TGTGCCAGCAGCAAGACAGGGGGCCTCAATCAGCCCCAGCATTTT. Encoded protein: CASSKTGGLNQPQHF. Full variable domain (outside the CDR3, taken from reference TRBV7-8 and TRBJ1-5): GAGVSQSPRYKVAKRGQDVALRCDPISGHVSLFWYQQALGQGPEFLTYFQNEAQLDKSGLPSDRFFAERPEGSVSTLKIQRTQQEDSAVYLCASSKTGGLNQPQHFGDGTRLSIL.

The chain recombines TRBV5-1 with TRBJ2-1; 10 bases are a match to TRBD2. V was pared by 0 bases and J by 0 bases, with 6 bases of the junction left unmatched. The CDR3 loop spans 18 amino acids. CDR1 is SGHRS and CDR2 is YFSETQ in the germline V gene. The CDR3 DNA reads as TGCGCCAGCAGCTTGGCCGTAGCGGGGGGCGGCTCCTACAATGAGCAGTTCTTC. Encoded protein: CASSLAVAGGGSYNEQFF.

This clone was seen a single time. The rearrangement joins TRBV3-1 (or the pseudogene TRBV3-2) to TRBJ1-6; D is unresolved. The CDR3 extends over 16 amino acids. Germline assignment: CDR1 LGHDT and CDR2 YNNKEL (reference sequence). V shed 0 bases and J shed 4 bases, with 10 bases lying between them. CDR3: CASSQDLYEYNSPLHF. CDR3 nucleotide sequence: TGTGCCAGCAGCCAAGATCTATATGAATATAATTCACCCCTCCACTTT.

The rearrangement links TRBV5-5 to TRBJ1-5; no definite D call. V lost 1 base and J 5 bases, leaving 7 bases between the germline ends. The CDR3 loop spans 13 amino acids. Germline CDR1 reads SGHKS; CDR2 reads YYEKEE (reference sequence). For the CDR3, the DNA is TGTGCCAGCAGCTTGAACGCAGATCAGCCCCAGCATTTT. This translates into CASSLNADQPQHF.

V and J are TRBV6-1 and TRBJ2-5; the D gene is possibly TRBD1 (6 bases). Germline lookup yields CDR1 MNHNS and CDR2 SASEGT. V was clipped by 0 bases and J by 5 bases, with 13 bases between them. CDR3 length: 15 amino acids. The DNA for the CDR3 is TGTGCCAGCAGTGAAGCAGGACAAACAGGGGAGACCCAGTACTTC. It yields the protein CASSEAGQTGETQYF.

V usage is TRBV4-1 and J usage is TRBJ2-3; 8 bases fit TRBD2. Germline-derived CDR1 and CDR2 are MGHRA and YSYEKL. V was pared by 4 bases and J by 5 bases, with 17 bases of the junction left unmatched. The CDR3 runs to 18 residues. The CDR3: CASSPLGQPGGPEDTQYF. In nucleotides, the CDR3 is TGCGCCAGCAGCCCCCTCGGACAGCCGGGAGGGCCTGAAGATACGCAGTATTTT.

The chain links TRBV7-9 to TRBJ2-3, with 7 bases identical to TRBD2. There are 19 residues in the CDR3. The V gene's germline CDR1 is SEHNR and CDR2 FQNEAQ (reference sequence). V gave up 0 bases and J gave up 2 bases; unmatched junction bases: 14. The CDR3 is CASSLARRSGDGVTDTQYF. CDR3 in DNA: TGTGCCAGCAGCTTAGCGCGAAGAAGCGGGGACGGCGTCACAGATACGCAGTATTTT.

This clone was seen a single time. This rearrangement joins TRBV28 to TRBJ2-2; tentatively, D is TRBD2 (6 bases). The CDR3 sequence is 14 residues long. The germline V gene encodes CDR1 MDHEN and CDR2 SYDVKM. V was cut by 7 bases and J by 5 bases, with 14 bases left in between. The CDR3 region has the DNA TGTGCCAGCAAGGAGACTAGTGTGACCGGGGAGCTGTTTTTT. This encodes CASKETSVTGELFF.

The chain carries TRBV7-2 and TRBJ1-2; 8 nucleotides line up with TRBD1. Germline values: CDR1 SGHTA, CDR2 FQGNSA. The junction had 2 bases not matched to a gene; V was cut back by 4 bases and J by 4 bases. This CDR3 region has 13 residues. CDR3 sequence (DNA): TGTGCCAGCAGCTCCGGACAGGGCTATGGCTACACCTTC. Amino acid sequence: CASSSGQGYGYTF.

The V call is TRBV4-2, the J call TRBJ2-3; TRBD2 agrees at 8 bases. The CDR3 is made up of 15 amino acids. Germline trimming cut 0 bases from V and 4 bases from J; bases unmatched to any gene: 3. Germline assignment: CDR1 LGHNA and CDR2 YNFKEQ. CDR3 DNA: TGTGCCAGCAGCCAAGATAGGGGACTAGCAGATACGCAGTATTTT. Protein sequence: CASSQDRGLADTQYF.

This rearrangement joins TRBV2 to TRBJ1-2, with D perhaps TRBD1 (5 bases). The germline V gene has CDR1 SNHLY and CDR2 FYNNEI. The CDR3 spans 16 residues. With 6 bases removed from V and 4 bases from J, the gap between germline ends came to 21 bases. CDR3 sequence (DNA): TGTGCCAGCAGCACCCTACTCGAGACAGAAAGCTATGGCTACACCTTC. Its translation: CASSTLLETESYGYTF.

The rearrangement joins TRBV28 to TRBJ1-5; D gene uncertain. The CDR3 has 15 amino acids. Trimming shortened V by 6 bases and J by 6 bases, and 18 bases separated the two germline ends. The germline V gene encodes CDR1 MDHEN and CDR2 SYDVKM. CDR3 sequence reads: CASSDRSLVSQPQHF. In DNA form, the CDR3 reads TGTGCCAGCAGCGACCGGAGCTTGGTTAGTCAGCCCCAGCATTTT. The full variable domain, with the rest looked up from reference TRBV28 and TRBJ1-5, is DVKVTQSSRYLVKRTGEKVFLECVQDMDHENMFWYRQDPGLGLRLIYFSYDVKMKEKGDIPEGYSVSREKKERFSLILESASTNQTSMYLCASSDRSLVSQPQHFGDGTRLSIL.

The chain employs TRBV30 and TRBJ1-2, with 10 nucleotides matching TRBD1. The junction had 4 bases not matched to a gene; V was cut back by 0 bases and J by 6 bases. There are 14 residues in the CDR3. Germline V gene sequence: CDR1 GTSNPN, CDR2 SVGIG (reference sequence). The CDR3 DNA is TGTGCCTGGAGTGTACATGGGACAGGGGATGGCTACACCTTC. Residues: CAWSVHGTGDGYTF.

The chain carries TRBV13 and TRBJ2-4, with TRBD1 identical over 8 bases. CDR3 size: 19 residues. CDR1 is PRHDT and CDR2 is FYEKMQ in the germline V gene (reference sequence). V shed 0 bases, J shed 1 base, and the junction held 11 bases outside the gene matches. CDR3 DNA sequence: TGTGCCAGCAGCTTAGGTTACCGGGACAGGAACTCGGCCAAAAACATTCAGTACTTC. As protein: CASSLGYRDRNSAKNIQYF.

This rearrangement joins TRBV2 to TRBJ1-1; D remains unclear. CDR1 SNHLY and CDR2 FYNNEI come from the germline V gene. CDR3 length equals 12 residues. The V end was cut by 5 bases, the J end by 5 bases, with 9 bases between. CDR3 DNA sequence: TGTGCCAGCAGTTTCGGGGTGACTGAAGCTTTCTTT. Translating it yields CASSFGVTEAFF.

The rearrangement links TRBV7-2 to TRBJ1-5; unclear D gene. This CDR3 contains 15 residues. CDR1 SGHTA and CDR2 FQGNSA come from the germline V gene. V was pared by 1 base and J by 0 bases, with 7 bases between. CDR3 sequence: CASSLDGYSNQPQHF. The DNA of the CDR3 is TGTGCCAGCAGCTTAGACGGGTATAGCAATCAGCCCCAGCATTTT.

The CDR3 here is CASSFASGAYEQYF. Here the CDR3 DNA reads TGCGCCAGCAGCTTTGCTAGCGGGGCTTACGAGCAGTACTTC. This chain connects TRBV5-1 to TRBJ2-7; 9 bases fit TRBD2. This CDR3 is 14 amino acids long. The V gene's germline CDR1 is SGHRS and CDR2 YFSETQ. V lost 2 bases to trimming and J lost 4 bases; unmatched junction nucleotides: 4.

The chain links TRBV29-1 to TRBJ2-3, with 8 bases aligning to TRBD2. With V trimmed by 7 bases and J by 2 bases, 11 bases remained unmatched. Germline V gene data show CDR1 as SQVTM and CDR2 as ANQGSEA. The CDR3 covers 15 residues. Here the CDR3 reads CSASPVGLATDTQYF. The CDR3 region has the DNA TGCAGCGCTTCCCCGGTAGGACTAGCCACAGATACGCAGTATTTT.